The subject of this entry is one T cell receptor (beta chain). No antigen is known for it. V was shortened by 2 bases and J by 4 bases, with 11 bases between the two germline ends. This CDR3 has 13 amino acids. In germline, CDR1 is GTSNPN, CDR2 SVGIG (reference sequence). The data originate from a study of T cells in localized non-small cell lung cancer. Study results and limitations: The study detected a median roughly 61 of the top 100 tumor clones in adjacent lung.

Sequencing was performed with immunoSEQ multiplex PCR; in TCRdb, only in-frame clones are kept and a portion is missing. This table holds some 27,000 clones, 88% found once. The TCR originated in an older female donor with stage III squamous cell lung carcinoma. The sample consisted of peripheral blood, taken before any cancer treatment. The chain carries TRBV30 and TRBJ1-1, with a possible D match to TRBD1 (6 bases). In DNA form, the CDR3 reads TGTGCCTGGAGTTTTACAGGGTTCACTGAAGCTTTCTTT. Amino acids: CAWSFTGFTEAFF. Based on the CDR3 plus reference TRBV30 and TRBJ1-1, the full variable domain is SQTIHQWPATLVQPVGSPLSLECTVEGTSNPNLYWYRQAAGRGLQLLFYSVGIGQISSEVPQNLSASRPQDRQFILSSKKLLLSDSGFYLCAWSFTGFTEAFFGQGTRLTVV.